This TCR beta chain is from a study of blood T cell repertoires in COVID-19. For the study at large: The samples span acute and convalescent COVID-19 from the United States, Italy and Spain. Sources were T cells, B-cell-depleted T cells, or PBMCs; the material itself was cDNA or gDNA.

Per the authors' pipeline: Scientists estimated how many nucleated cells there were by amplifying reference gene primers. The method was immunoSEQ multiplex PCR; TCRdb's version includes in-frame clones alone and lacks a portion of them. V and J calls and clone size come straight from that table; D and trimming were deduced from the DNA. The table shows 100,000 to 150,000 clones, with 70% to 90% occurring only once. This receptor was identified in a woman of 80 years or more with acute or convalescent COVID-19. The sequencing sample was made of peripheral blood.

The CDR3 nucleotides are TGTGCCAGCAGTTACTCGACAGGACAGCCAGGACTTAGCAATCAGCCCCAGCATTTT. This codes for CASSYSTGQPGLSNQPQHF. The rearrangement joins TRBV6-2 or TRBV6-3 to TRBJ1-5; D is possibly TRBD1 (6 bases). The germline V gene encodes CDR1 MNHEY and CDR2 SVGEGT. The CDR3 sequence is 19 residues long. The germline V and J ends were trimmed by 0 bases and 0 bases, with 18 bases remaining between them.